Shown below are 14 T cell receptor beta chains from a single sample sequenced in a study of T cell changes during pregnancy in multiple sclerosis. The repertoire was sequenced with immunoSEQ multiplex PCR; TCRdb's copy has only in-frame clones and lacks some. This sample carries some 80,000 clones, roughly nine tenths of them seen once, and the ten largest clones take roughly 2.5%. Here the sequenced sample was peripheral blood, taken in the first trimester of pregnancy. These receptors were collected from a female donor with multiple sclerosis, enrolled in a pregnancy study.

This sequence joins TRBV6-5 and TRBJ2-3, with 7 bases matching TRBD1. J lost 5 bases, V lost 3 bases, and 8 bases had no gene match. Germline V gene data show CDR1 as MNHEY and CDR2 as SVGAGI. CDR3 length equals 15 residues. CDR3 DNA: TGTGCCAGCAGTTATTCCGGGACAGCAGGAGATACGCAGTATTTT. The encoded protein is CASSYSGTAGDTQYF.

The J gene is TRBJ1-2, the V gene TRBV7-8; TRBD1 might be the D (5 bases). Germline V gives CDR1 SGHVS, CDR2 FQNEAQ. The V end lost 3 bases, the J end lost 3 bases, and 11 bases lay between the germline ends. This CDR3 is 14 amino acids long. CDR3 protein: CASSFRGRHYGYTF. Here the CDR3 DNA reads TGTGCCAGCAGCTTTAGGGGAAGACACTATGGCTACACCTTC. Complete variable domain (other parts from reference TRBV7-8 and TRBJ1-2): GAGVSQSPRYKVAKRGQDVALRCDPISGHVSLFWYQQALGQGPEFLTYFQNEAQLDKSGLPSDRFFAERPEGSVSTLKIQRTQQEDSAVYLCASSFRGRHYGYTFGSGTRLTVV.

A single count supports this clone. This chain links TRBV28 with TRBJ2-4, with D perhaps TRBD2 (6 bases). V lost 6 bases, J lost 0 bases, and 15 bases lay in between. The CDR3 length is 16 residues. Per the germline V gene, CDR1 is MDHEN and CDR2 is SYDVKM. The CDR3 coding sequence is TGTGCCAGCAGCCCCACCGGGGGAATAGCCAAAAACATTCAGTACTTC. Residues: CASSPTGGIAKNIQYF.

The V call is TRBV27, the J call TRBJ1-5, with 8 bases aligning to TRBD1. There are 13 residues in the CDR3. The germline V gene encodes CDR1 MNHEY and CDR2 SMNVEV (reference sequence). With V trimmed by 6 bases and J by 10 bases, 8 bases remained unmatched. The CDR3 loop is CASRAGGHYPQHF. DNA for the CDR3: TGTGCCAGCAGGGCAGGGGGCCATTATCCCCAGCATTTT.

This chain joins TRBV7-9 and TRBJ1-1; D may be TRBD1 (5 bases). The CDR3 covers 14 residues. From germline, CDR1 is SEHNR and CDR2 FQNEAQ (reference sequence). Deletions cut 5 bases from V and 5 bases from J, with 15 bases between. CDR3 loop: CASSPPGGTTEAFF. In DNA form, the CDR3 reads TGTGCCAGCAGCCCCCCCGGGGGGACGACTGAAGCTTTCTTT.

The chain is built from TRBV11-2 and TRBJ2-7; unclear D gene. CDR1 SGHAT and CDR2 FQNNGV come from the germline V gene. This CDR3 has 13 residues. V lost 5 bases to trimming and J lost 2 bases, with 10 bases between them. Written as DNA, the CDR3 is TGTGCCAGCAGCCCGAGGAAGGCCTACGAGCAGTACTTC. Translated: CASSPRKAYEQYF.

The V and J genes are TRBV21-1 and TRBJ1-6; TRBD1 is the table's D call and was not checked against the DNA. TRBV21-1 is annotated as a pseudogene. The CDR3 totals 15 residues. Written as DNA, the CDR3 is TGTGCCAGCAGCACTAGACAGACCTATAATTCACCCCTCCACTTT. Encoded protein: CASSTRQTYNSPLHF.

This clone appeared a single time. J is TRBJ2-5 and V is TRBV27; D may be TRBD2 (5 bases). The ends were cut back, 4 bases at V and 2 bases at J, with 20 bases in the middle. Germline lookup yields CDR1 MNHEY and CDR2 SMNVEV (reference sequence). There are 17 residues in the CDR3. Here the CDR3 DNA reads TGTGCCAGCAGTTCGCTCCGGGGAGCCTTTCTACAAGAGACCCAGTACTTC. Translating it yields CASSSLRGAFLQETQYF.

The rearrangement joins TRBV9 to TRBJ1-5; D is perhaps TRBD1 (6 bases). Germline CDR1 is SGDLS and CDR2 is YYNGEE. The V and J ends lost 0 bases and 7 bases respectively, with 11 bases between them. This CDR3 has 14 amino acids. In DNA, the CDR3 is TGTGCCAGCAGCGTAGCAGGGGATATGCAGCCCCAGCATTTT. It specifies CASSVAGDMQPQHF.

The rearrangement joins TRBV19 to TRBJ2-1; 8 nucleotides match TRBD2. The CDR3 has 16 amino acids. V trimming: 10 bases; J trimming: 0 bases; junction bases outside the gene matches: 11. Germline V lookup: CDR1 LNHDA, CDR2 SQIVND (reference sequence). The CDR3 DNA sequence: TGTGCCACTAAAGACCGCGGGGGGAGCTCCTACAATGAGCAGTTCTTC. Encoded protein: CATKDRGGSSYNEQFF.

This clone has a handful of counts. The chain recombines TRBV5-8 with TRBJ1-4; D not certain. V was shortened by 4 bases and J by 4 bases, with 11 bases between the two germline ends. The CDR3 loop spans 14 amino acids. Germline CDR1 is SGHTS and CDR2 is YDEGEE. The CDR3 reads CASSRLRDNEKLFF. The CDR3 DNA sequence: TGTGCCAGCAGCCGGCTCCGGGATAATGAAAAACTGTTTTTT.

This clone appeared a single time. V and J are TRBV7-9 and TRBJ2-3; tentatively, D is TRBD1 (6 bases). CDR3 size: 15 residues. Germline CDR1 reads SEHNR; CDR2 reads FQNEAQ (reference sequence). Between the trimmed V and J ends, which lost 5 bases and 0 bases, there was a span of 12 bases. The CDR3: CASSAGDISTDTQYF. The CDR3 DNA is TGTGCCAGCAGCGCCGGGGACATCAGCACAGATACGCAGTATTTT.

The DNA for the CDR3 is TGTGCCAGCAGCAAAGCCATCATCTATGGCTACACCTTC. It yields the protein CASSKAIIYGYTF. This rearrangement joins TRBV21-1 to TRBJ1-2; whether TRBD1, the table's D call, matches the DNA was not checked. TRBV21-1 is a pseudogene. This CDR3 has 13 amino acids.

The gene calls are TRBV30 and TRBJ2-7, with D possibly matching TRBD1 (5 bases). The CDR3 is made up of 13 amino acids. Trimming cost V 5 bases and J 1 base, with 12 bases left between them. Germline CDR1 GTSNPN, CDR2 SVGIG (reference sequence). CDR3 in amino acids: CAWRTLVSYEQYF. CDR3 sequence (DNA): TGTGCCTGGCGGACATTGGTATCCTACGAGCAGTACTTC.